These T cell receptor beta chains were read from a single sample in a study of shared clonotypes between healthy human individuals. The assay was immunoSEQ multiplex PCR, and TCRdb's table has in-frame clones only and misses some. Of some 1,600,000 clones in the sample, approximately 98% are singletons; the top ten hold roughly 0.4%. The material sequenced was naive CD4+ T cells sorted from blood. Receptors originate from a man aged 30 to 39 in good health. Both conserved end residues are part of each CDR3. Part of the rows lack a size; the others show once, few, many or a class for expanded clones.

>TRBJ2-1|once|TRBV4-3
CASSQDVANEQFF
>TRBJ2-6|.|TRBV27
CASSRTGANVLTF
>TRBJ1-5|.|TRBV27
CASSLWRDSNQHF
>TRBJ2-5|.|TRBV12-5
CASARGSGETQYF
>TRBJ1-5|.|TRBV19
CASCQQPQHF
>TRBJ1-2|.|TRBV10-3
CAISVDRGRDYGYTF
>TRBJ2-1|once|TRBV7-2
CASNQGRNNEQFF
>TRBJ1-2|.|TRBV11-2
CASSLDLNYGYTF
>TRBJ2-2|.|TRBV30
CAWSVPPPITGELFF
>TRBJ2-1|.|TRBV21-1
CASSKERRTSATYNEQFF
>TRBJ1-5|.|TRBV19
CASSLTGFNQPQHF
>TRBJ1-1|.|TRBV30
CAWSTRGGTEAFF
>TRBJ2-7|.|TRBV7-2
CASSTNGGSYEQYF
>TRBJ2-7|once|TRBV6-5
CASSYVRSGSGEQYF
>TRBJ2-3|.|TRBV4-1
CASSTGLAATDTQYF
>TRBJ1-3|.|TRBV28
CASMGPGSTIYF
>TRBJ2-3|.|TRBV15
CATSTGGRDGTDTQYF
>TRBJ2-1|.|TRBV7-9
CASSQGASGRYNEQFF
>TRBJ1-2|few|TRBV30
CAWAPGAGYTF
>TRBJ2-1|.|TRBV2
CASSEGGSLRFDEQFF
>TRBJ2-3|.|TRBV4-1
CASEGRADTQYF
>TRBJ2-1|.|TRBV6-5
CASSNRQGRSEQFF
>TRBJ2-7|.|TRBV10-2
CASSVAGGPGEQYF
>TRBJ2-2|.|TRBV14
CASSEPGTGELFF
>TRBJ2-1|.|TRBV5-1
CASSWGLVDDNEQFF
>TRBJ2-3|once|TRBV5-1
CASSLGNQVTDTQYF
>TRBJ2-5|.|TRBV7-8
CASSYSETEETQYF
>TRBJ1-2|few|TRBV6-1
CASSQRTGGDYGYTF
>TRBJ2-7|.|TRBV28
CASSAVDYEQYF
>TRBJ2-2|.|TRBV19
CASSVQGSGELFF
>TRBJ2-1|.|TRBV5-5
CASSLTLPLLYNEQFF
>TRBJ1-1|once|TRBV5-4
CASSLWRENTEAFF
>TRBJ2-7|once|TRBV7-9
CASSLGSGRSYEQYF
>TRBJ2-7|.|TRBV7-6
CASSLISSHEQYF
>TRBJ2-3|.|TRBV11-2
CASSYADTQYF
>TRBJ1-5|.|TRBV19
CASTLTGGMQPQHF
>TRBJ2-1|.|TRBV25-1
CASSRAGGYEQFF
>TRBJ2-7|.|TRBV5-5
CASSLVEQGPPYEQYF
>TRBJ2-7|.|TRBV5-1
CASSLSGGEQYF
>TRBJ2-3|.|TRBV15
CATSRTSGVGTDTQYF
>TRBJ1-2|.|TRBV7-2
CASSRTVYGYTF
>TRBJ2-3|.|TRBV9
CASSALSGRLGTDTQYF
>TRBJ2-7|.|TRBV9
CASSVGPEIHEQYF
>TRBJ1-3|.|TRBV5-6
CASSLERLSSGNTIYF
>TRBJ2-1|.|TRBV5-1
CASSLEGTSGRDEQFF
>TRBJ1-5|.|TRBV28
CASRTLLLDRAGNQPQHF
>TRBJ2-7|.|TRBV5-1
CASATSGGVEQYF
>TRBJ1-4|.|TRBV5-4
CASSHRGPGEKLFF
>TRBJ1-1|.|TRBV29-1
CSVATGEAFF
>TRBJ2-7|.|TRBV6-6
CASSTLYEQYF